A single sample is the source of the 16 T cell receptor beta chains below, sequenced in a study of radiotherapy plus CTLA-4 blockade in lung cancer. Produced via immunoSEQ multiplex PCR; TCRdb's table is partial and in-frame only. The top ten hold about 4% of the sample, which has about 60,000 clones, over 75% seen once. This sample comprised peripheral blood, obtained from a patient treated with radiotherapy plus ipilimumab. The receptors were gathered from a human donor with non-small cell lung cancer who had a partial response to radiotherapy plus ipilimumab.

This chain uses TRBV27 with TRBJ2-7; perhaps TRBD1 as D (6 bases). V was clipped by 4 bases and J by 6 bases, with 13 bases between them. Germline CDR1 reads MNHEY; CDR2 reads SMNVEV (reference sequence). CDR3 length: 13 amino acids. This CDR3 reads CASSYGMGAEQYF. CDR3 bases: TGTGCCAGCAGTTACGGCATGGGGGCCGAGCAGTACTTC.

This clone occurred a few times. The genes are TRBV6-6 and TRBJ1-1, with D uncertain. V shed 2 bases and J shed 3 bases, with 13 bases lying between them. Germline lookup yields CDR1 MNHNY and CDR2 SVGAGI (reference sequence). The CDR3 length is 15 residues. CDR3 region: CASSYQAGSDTEAFF. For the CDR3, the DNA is TGTGCCAGCAGTTACCAGGCGGGATCGGACACTGAAGCTTTCTTT.

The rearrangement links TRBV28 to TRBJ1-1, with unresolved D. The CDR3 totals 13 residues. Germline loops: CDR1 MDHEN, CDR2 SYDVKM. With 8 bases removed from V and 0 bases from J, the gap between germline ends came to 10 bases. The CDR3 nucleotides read TGTGCCAGCTCTCTCCTCCTGAACACTGAAGCTTTCTTT. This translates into CASSLLLNTEAFF.

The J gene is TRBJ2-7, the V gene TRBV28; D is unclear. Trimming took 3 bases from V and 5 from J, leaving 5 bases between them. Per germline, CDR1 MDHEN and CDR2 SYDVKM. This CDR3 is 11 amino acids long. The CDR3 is CASSFTDEQYF. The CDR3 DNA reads TGTGCCAGCAGTTTCACAGACGAGCAGTACTTC.

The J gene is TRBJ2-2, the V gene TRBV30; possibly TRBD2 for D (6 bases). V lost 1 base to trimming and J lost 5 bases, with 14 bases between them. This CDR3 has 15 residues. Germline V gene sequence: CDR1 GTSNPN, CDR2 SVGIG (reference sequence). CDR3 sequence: CAWSGPRGRTGELFF. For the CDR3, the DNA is TGTGCCTGGAGTGGCCCCCGGGGGAGGACCGGGGAGCTGTTTTTT.

CDR3 residues: CASSAGLAGADTQYF. CDR3 DNA: TGTGCCAGCAGCGCCGGACTAGCGGGGGCAGATACGCAGTATTTT. This chain connects TRBV7-3 to TRBJ2-3, with 13 positions matching TRBD2. CDR1 is SGHTA, CDR2 FQGTGA, per germline. This CDR3 has 15 amino acids. Unmatched junction bases numbered 3, after V lost 5 bases and J lost 4 bases.

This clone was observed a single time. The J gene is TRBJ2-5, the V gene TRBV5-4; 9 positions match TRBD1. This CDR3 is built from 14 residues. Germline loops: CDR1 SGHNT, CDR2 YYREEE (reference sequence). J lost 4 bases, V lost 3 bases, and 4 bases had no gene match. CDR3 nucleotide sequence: TGTGCCAGCAGCTCACAGGGGGCCCGAGAGACCCAGTACTTC. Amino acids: CASSSQGARETQYF.

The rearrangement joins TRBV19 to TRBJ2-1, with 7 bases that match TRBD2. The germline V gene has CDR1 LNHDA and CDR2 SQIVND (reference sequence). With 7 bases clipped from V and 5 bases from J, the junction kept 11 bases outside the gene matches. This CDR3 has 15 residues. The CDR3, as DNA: TGTGCCAGTACTATTAGCGTGGGGGGGAACAATGAGCAGTTCTTC. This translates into CASTISVGGNNEQFF.

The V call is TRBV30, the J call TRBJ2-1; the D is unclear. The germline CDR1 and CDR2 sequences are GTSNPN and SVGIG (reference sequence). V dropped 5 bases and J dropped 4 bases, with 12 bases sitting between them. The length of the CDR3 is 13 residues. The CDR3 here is CAWRLVVYNEQFF. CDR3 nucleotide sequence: TGTGCCTGGCGCCTAGTGGTTTACAATGAGCAGTTCTTC.

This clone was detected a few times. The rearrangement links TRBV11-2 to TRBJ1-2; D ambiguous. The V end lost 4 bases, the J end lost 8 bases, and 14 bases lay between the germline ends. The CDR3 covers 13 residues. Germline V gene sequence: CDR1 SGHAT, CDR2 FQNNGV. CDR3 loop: CASSSRLIRGYTF. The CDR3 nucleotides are TGTGCCAGCAGCTCACGACTCATACGGGGCTACACCTTC.

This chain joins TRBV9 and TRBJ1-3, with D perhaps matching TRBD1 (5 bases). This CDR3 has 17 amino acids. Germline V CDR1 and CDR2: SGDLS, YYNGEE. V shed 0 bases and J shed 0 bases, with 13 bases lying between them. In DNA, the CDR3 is TGTGCCAGCAGCGTAGGGGGCCCAGGTTTCTCTGGAAACACCATATATTTT. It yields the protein CASSVGGPGFSGNTIYF.

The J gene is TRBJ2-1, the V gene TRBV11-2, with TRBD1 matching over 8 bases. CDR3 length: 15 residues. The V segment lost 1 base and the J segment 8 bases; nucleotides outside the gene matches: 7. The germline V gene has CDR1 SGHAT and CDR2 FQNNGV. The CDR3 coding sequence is TGTGCCAGCAGCTTAGTGGGACAGGAGGGCGATGAGCAGTTCTTC. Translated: CASSLVGQEGDEQFF.

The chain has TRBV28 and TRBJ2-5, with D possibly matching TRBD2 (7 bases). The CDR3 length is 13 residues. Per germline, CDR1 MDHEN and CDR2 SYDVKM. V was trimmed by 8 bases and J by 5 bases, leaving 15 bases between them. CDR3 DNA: TGTGCCAGCGGAGGGGGGGACGGGGAGACCCAGTACTTC. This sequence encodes CASGGGDGETQYF.

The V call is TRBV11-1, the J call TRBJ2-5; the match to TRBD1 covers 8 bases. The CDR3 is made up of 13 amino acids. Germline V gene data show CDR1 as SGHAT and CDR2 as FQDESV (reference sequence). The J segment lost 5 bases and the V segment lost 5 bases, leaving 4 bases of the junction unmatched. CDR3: CASSLDRAETQYF. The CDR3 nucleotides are TGTGCCAGCAGCCTGGACAGGGCTGAGACCCAGTACTTC.

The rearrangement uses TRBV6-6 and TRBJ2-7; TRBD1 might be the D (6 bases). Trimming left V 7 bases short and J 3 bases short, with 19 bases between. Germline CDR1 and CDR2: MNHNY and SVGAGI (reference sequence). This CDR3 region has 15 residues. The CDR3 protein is CASTSRDTKIYEQYF. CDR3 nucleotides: TGTGCCAGCACCAGCCGGGACACAAAAATCTACGAGCAGTACTTC.

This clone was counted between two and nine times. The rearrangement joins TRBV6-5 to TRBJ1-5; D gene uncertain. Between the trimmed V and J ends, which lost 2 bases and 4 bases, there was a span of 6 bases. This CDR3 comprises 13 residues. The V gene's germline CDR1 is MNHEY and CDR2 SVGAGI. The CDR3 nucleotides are TGTGCCAGCAGTTACAACGAGAATCAGCCCCAGCATTTT. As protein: CASSYNENQPQHF.